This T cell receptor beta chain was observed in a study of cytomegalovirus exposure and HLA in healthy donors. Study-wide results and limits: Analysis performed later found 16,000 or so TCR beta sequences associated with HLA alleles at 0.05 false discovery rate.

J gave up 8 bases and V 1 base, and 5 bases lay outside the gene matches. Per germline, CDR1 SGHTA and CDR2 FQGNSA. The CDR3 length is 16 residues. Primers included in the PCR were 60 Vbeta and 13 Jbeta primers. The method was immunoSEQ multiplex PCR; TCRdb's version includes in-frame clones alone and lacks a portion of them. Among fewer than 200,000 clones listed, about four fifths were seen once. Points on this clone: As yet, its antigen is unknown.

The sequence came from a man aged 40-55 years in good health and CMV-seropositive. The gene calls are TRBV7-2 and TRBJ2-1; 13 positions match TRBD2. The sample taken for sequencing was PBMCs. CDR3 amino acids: CASSLGGLAGTDEQFF. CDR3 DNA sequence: TGTGCCAGCAGCTTAGGGGGACTAGCGGGAACGGATGAGCAGTTCTTC.